Below are 23 T cell receptor beta chains sequenced from a single sample in a study of CD8+CD57+ T cells in acquired aplastic anemia. Sequencing involved patients with CD8+CD57+ cell expansion previously shown by flow cytometry. Investigators profiled TCR beta VDJ and CDR3 from genomic DNA template. A single record per CDR3 protein comes from TCRdb applying MiXCR to the reads. Seen here are around 180,000 distinct CDR3 sequences, about half observed once, and the top ten hold 1.8%. Specimen: sorted CD4+, CD8+, or CD8+CD57+ T cells (not recorded which) from PBMCs. Every receptor here comes from a human donor with aplastic anemia.

This clonotype has only one observation. A junction end diverges from the germline sequence, so it may reflect a read error. V gene TRBV7-9 combines with J gene TRBJ2-7, with 7 bases aligning to TRBD1. Germline values: CDR1 SEHNR, CDR2 FQNEAQ (reference sequence). The CDR3 loop spans 13 amino acids. CDR3 amino acids: CASSRDRTYEQYF. CDR3 coding DNA: TGCGCCAGCAGCCGGGACAGAACCTACGAGCAGTACTTC.

The J gene is TRBJ2-3, the V gene TRBV19; 9 bases agree with TRBD2. CDR1 and CDR2 (germline): LNHDA, SQIVND (reference sequence). Trimming at V came to 4 bases and at J to 2 bases, leaving 7 bases not matched to a gene. CDR3 size: 16 residues. The CDR3 nucleotides read TGTGCCAGTAGTAGAACCGGGACTAGCTTCACAGATACGCAGTATTTT. It specifies CASSRTGTSFTDTQYF.

This clonotype was counted at least ten times. A read error may account for a junction end that differs from germline. The V and J genes are TRBV24-1 and TRBJ1-4; D perhaps matches TRBD1 (6 bases). The CDR3 is 16 residues long. Germline V gene lookup returns CDR1 KGHDR and CDR2 SFDVKD. CDR3 sequence (DNA): TGTGCCACCAGTGAGGGAACAGGGCTTACTAGTGAAAAACTGTTTTTT. It codes for CATSEGTGLTSEKLFF.

V and J are TRBV3-1 and TRBJ2-2; D might be TRBD2 (7 bases). Trimming cost V 4 bases and J 7 bases, with 16 bases left between them. This CDR3 comprises 15 residues. Germline CDR1 LGHDT, CDR2 YNNKEL (reference sequence). In DNA, the CDR3 is TGTGCCAGCAGCCGCAGGGGAGGGGCGAGCGGGGAGCTGTTTTTT. It codes for CASSRRGGASGELFF. Using reference TRBV3-1 and TRBJ2-2 for the parts outside the CDR3, the full variable domain is DTAVSQTPKYLVTQMGNDKSIKCEQNLGHDTMYWYKQDSKKFLKIMFSYNNKELIINETVPNRFSPKSPDKAHLNLHINSLELGDSAVYFCASSRRGGASGELFFGEGSRLTVL.

This clonotype was counted once. The chain combines TRBV20-1 with TRBJ2-3, with D tentatively TRBD2 (7 bases). CDR3 length equals 17 residues. V lost 0 bases and J 2 bases, leaving 18 bases between the germline ends. CDR1 and CDR2 from the germline V gene are DFQATT and SNEGSKA (reference sequence). The CDR3 sequence: CSARDSRGAEHTDTQYF. As DNA, the CDR3 is TGCAGTGCTAGAGATTCCCGGGGGGCCGAACACACAGATACGCAGTATTTT.

This clonotype was found many times. This sequence joins TRBV25-1 and TRBJ2-1; D uncertain. Trimming pared 4 bases from V and 9 bases from J, leaving 16 bases between. From germline, CDR1 is MGHDK and CDR2 SYGVNS. There are 14 residues in the CDR3. CDR3 sequence (DNA): TGTGCCAGCAGTGCTTTCGGTGACACGAGTGAGCAGTTCTTC. This translates into CASSAFGDTSEQFF.

This clonotype was observed a handful of times. This chain uses TRBV6-1 with TRBJ2-3; no clear D gene. Trimming left V 4 bases short and J 0 bases short, with 20 bases between. This CDR3 is 18 amino acids long. Germline values: CDR1 MNHNS, CDR2 SASEGT. CDR3 residues: CASSALSGVVISTDTQYF. CDR3 nucleotides: TGTGCCAGCAGTGCCTTAAGTGGGGTTGTGATTAGCACAGATACGCAGTATTTT.

Regarding this clonotype: This could be a read error, since a much larger clone is one nucleotide away. The chain joins TRBV6-4 to TRBJ2-1; 9 bases map to TRBD2. Germline lookup yields CDR1 MRHNA and CDR2 SNTAGT. This CDR3 is 14 amino acids long. The CDR3 protein is CASSRGTSSNGQFF. CDR3 nucleotide sequence: TGTGCCAGCAGTAGGGGGACTAGCTCCAATGGGCAGTTCTTC.

In this sample, this clonotype turned up a few times. The V call is TRBV30, the J call TRBJ1-1, with D possibly TRBD1 on 5 matching bases. Germline lookup yields CDR1 GTSNPN and CDR2 SVGIG (reference sequence). The CDR3 runs 15 residues. The germline V and J ends were trimmed by 8 bases and 0 bases, with 19 bases remaining between them. This CDR3 is CAQMGQGGMNTEAFF. CDR3 nucleotide sequence: TGTGCCCAAATGGGGCAGGGTGGGATGAACACTGAAGCTTTCTTT.

The table lists this clonotype with many counts. V gene TRBV20-1 combines with J gene TRBJ2-7, with a weak D call TRBD1 (6 bases). There are 14 residues in the CDR3. Trimming stripped 3 bases from V and 4 bases from J, with 16 bases between. The germline CDR1 and CDR2 sequences are DFQATT and SNEGSKA (reference sequence). This CDR3 is CSASNWQGRYEQYF. CDR3 DNA: TGCAGTGCTAGTAATTGGCAGGGGAGATACGAGCAGTACTTC.

The rearrangement joins TRBV4-2 to TRBJ2-7; 7 nucleotides agree with TRBD1. Trimming at V came to 4 bases and at J to 0 bases, leaving 9 bases not matched to a gene. The CDR3 is made up of 16 amino acids. Germline V lookup: CDR1 LGHNA, CDR2 YNFKEQ. CDR3 protein: CASSPLGTASSYEQYF. CDR3 bases: TGTGCCAGCAGCCCACTCGGGACAGCGAGCTCCTACGAGCAGTACTTC.

This sequence joins TRBV5-6 and TRBJ2-1; a weak D match, TRBD1 (6 bases). Germline CDR1 is SGHDT and CDR2 is YYEEEE. The V and J ends lost 0 bases and 7 bases respectively, with 14 bases between them. CDR3 length equals 15 residues. The CDR3 sequence: CASSLGTAPGNEQFF. DNA for the CDR3: TGTGCCAGCAGCTTGGGGACAGCACCGGGAAATGAGCAGTTCTTC.

This clonotype appeared once. This chain joins TRBV19 and TRBJ1-6, with TRBD1 matching 8 bases. The germline gives CDR1 LNHDA, CDR2 SQIVND (reference sequence). Trimming cost V 6 bases and J 9 bases; bases outside gene matches: 4. CDR3 size: 13 residues. CDR3 protein: CASRPDRVSPLHF. CDR3 nucleotide sequence: TGTGCCAGTAGACCGGACAGGGTTTCACCCCTCCACTTT. Looking up the rest from reference TRBV19 and TRBJ1-6 gives the full variable domain: DGGITQSPKYLFRKEGQNVTLSCEQNLNHDAMYWYRQDPGQGLRLIYYSQIVNDFQKGDIAEGYSVSREKKESFPLTVTSAQKNPTAFYLCASRPDRVSPLHFGNGTRLTVT.

The rearrangement uses TRBV25-1 and TRBJ2-1, with no clear D. V lost 4 bases and J lost 7, with 5 bases in between. CDR1 MGHDK and CDR2 SYGVNS come from the germline V gene. The CDR3 runs 11 residues. The CDR3: CASSGRNEQFF. The CDR3 DNA reads as TGTGCCAGCAGTGGTAGGAATGAGCAGTTCTTC.

This clonotype occurred many times. The rearrangement links TRBV5-4 to TRBJ2-2, with D uncertain. Trimming stripped 1 base from V and 6 bases from J, with 10 bases between. CDR1 SGHNT and CDR2 YYREEE come from the germline V gene (reference sequence). The CDR3 runs to 14 residues. This chain's CDR3 is CASSLKGLAGELFF. The DNA for the CDR3 is TGTGCCAGCAGCTTGAAGGGTTTGGCCGGGGAGCTGTTTTTT.

This clonotype was recorded a few times. V gene TRBV5-4 combines with J gene TRBJ2-1, with 7 bases fitting TRBD1. The length of the CDR3 is 15 residues. The V gene's germline CDR1 is SGHNT and CDR2 YYREEE (reference sequence). J gave up 9 bases and V 2 bases, and 11 bases lay outside the gene matches. CDR3 nucleotide sequence: TGTGCCAGCAGCTTCGGTGGAGACAGGGTGGGTGAGCAGTTCTTC. Residues: CASSFGGDRVGEQFF.

This chain uses TRBV10-3 with TRBJ1-1; D might be TRBD1 (5 bases). The V gene lost 6 bases and the J gene lost 6 bases, with 11 bases spanning the gap. The CDR3 runs to 12 residues. The germline CDR1 and CDR2 sequences are ENHRY and SYGVKD. Written as DNA, the CDR3 is TGTGCCATCAGCGGGAGGGGAGCTGAAGCTTTCTTT. It is translated as CAISGRGAEAFF.

The genes are TRBV9 and TRBJ2-7; a weak D match, TRBD2 (5 bases). Germline assignment: CDR1 SGDLS and CDR2 YYNGEE. V was clipped by 0 bases and J by 0 bases, with 7 bases between them. This CDR3 spans 14 amino acids. The chain's CDR3 is CASSVGGNSYEQYF. CDR3 nucleotides: TGTGCCAGCAGCGTAGGAGGGAACTCCTACGAGCAGTACTTC.

J is TRBJ2-5 and V is TRBV7-8; 12 nucleotides match TRBD2. With 3 bases clipped from V and 5 bases from J, the junction kept 7 bases outside the gene matches. The CDR3 runs 16 residues. From germline, CDR1 is SGHVS and CDR2 FQNEAQ. This CDR3 reads CASSLASGGAWETQYF. CDR3 nucleotide sequence: TGTGCCAGCAGCTTGGCTAGCGGGGGGGCGTGGGAGACCCAGTACTTC.

The CDR3 DNA reads as TGTGCCAGCAGCGCGGTCGAGGCGCGGTACTTC. Its protein is CASSAVEARYF. This chain links TRBV7-9 with TRBJ2-7; no clear D. Germline loops: CDR1 SEHNR, CDR2 FQNEAQ (reference sequence). CDR3 length: 11 amino acids. Trimming shortened V by 5 bases and J by 12 bases, and 14 bases separated the two germline ends.

This clonotype was found many times. The gene calls are TRBV6-5 and TRBJ1-6, with D possibly being TRBD1 (5 bases). Trimming removed 5 bases from V and 9 bases from J, with 11 bases in between. This CDR3 contains 13 residues. Germline CDR1 and CDR2: MNHEY and SVGAGI. The CDR3 region has the DNA TGTGCCAGCAGTGATTCGAGGGGTTCACCCCTCCACTTT. It specifies CASSDSRGSPLHF.

The V gene is TRBV7-2, the J gene TRBJ2-7; D uncertain. The CDR3 has 12 amino acids. The V and J ends lost 5 bases and 1 base respectively, with 6 bases between them. Germline V gene lookup returns CDR1 SGHTA and CDR2 FQGNSA. The CDR3 DNA is TGTGCCAGCAGCAGCGAGTCCTACGAGCAGTACTTC. Encoded protein: CASSSESYEQYF.

This clonotype was seen at least ten times. The chain has TRBV20-1 and TRBJ1-1; D perhaps matches TRBD1 (5 bases). Germline lookup yields CDR1 DFQATT and CDR2 SNEGSKA (reference sequence). V lost 0 bases and J lost 5, with 19 bases in between. The CDR3 length is 16 residues. The CDR3 spells CSARDTGSGAGTEAFF. CDR3 nucleotides: TGCAGTGCTAGAGATACCGGGTCCGGGGCAGGAACTGAAGCTTTCTTT.